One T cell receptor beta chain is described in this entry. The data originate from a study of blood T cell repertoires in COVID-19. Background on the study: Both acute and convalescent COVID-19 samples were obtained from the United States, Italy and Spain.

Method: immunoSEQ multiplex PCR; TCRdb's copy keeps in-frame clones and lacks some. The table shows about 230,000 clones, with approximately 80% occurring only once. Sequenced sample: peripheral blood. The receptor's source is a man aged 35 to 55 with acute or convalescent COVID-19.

The CDR3 region is CASSLVSRGTGELFF. CDR3 bases: TGTGCCAGCAGCTTAGTTTCCAGGGGAACCGGGGAGCTGTTTTTT. The chain links TRBV7-2 to TRBJ2-2; possible D gene TRBD1, 6 bases. V was clipped by 1 base and J by 5 bases, with 11 bases between them. CDR1 and CDR2 (germline): SGHTA, FQGNSA. This CDR3 spans 15 amino acids.